This is a list of T cell receptor beta chains from one sample in a study of radiation and T cells in renal cell carcinoma. The method was immunoSEQ multiplex PCR; TCRdb's version includes in-frame clones alone and lacks a portion of them. The sample has just over 150,000 clones; approximately 86% are singletons. The source was blood, collected from a patient whose treatment included radiotherapy and nephrectomy. Receptors were obtained from a woman in her forties or fifties with renal cell carcinoma. Each CDR3 is given with its conserved first and last residue. A D gene is named only where the DNA matches it firmly. Only some rows state a clone size, as once, few, many or a class for expanded clones.

J gene	clone size	CDR3 length	V gene	D gene	CDR3 protein	CDR3 DNA
TRBJ2-5	-	16	TRBV5-4	-	CASSLGPGEFQETQYF	TGTGCCAGCAGCTTAGGGCCCGGGGAATTTCAAGAGACCCAGTACTTC
TRBJ1-2	-	13	TRBV6-5	-	CASGGGTDYGYTF	TGTGCCAGCGGGGGTGGGACGGACTATGGCTACACCTTC
TRBJ1-6	-	16	TRBV4-3	-	CASSQTPRQGDSPLHF	TGCGCCAGCAGCCAAACCCCCCGGCAGGGAGATTCACCCCTCCACTTT
TRBJ2-4	once	15	TRBV11-1	TRBD1	CASSLSTGEWDIQYF	TGTGCCAGCAGCTTATCAACAGGGGAGTGGGACATTCAGTACTTC
TRBJ1-2	-	8	TRBV30	-	CASHGYTF	TGTGCCTCACATGGCTACACCTTC
TRBJ2-5	-	16	TRBV2	-	CASSLQPRGIKETQYF	TGTGCCAGCAGTCTTCAGCCACGGGGGATAAAAGAGACCCAGTACTTC
TRBJ1-6	-	14	TRBV11-2	-	CASTQSGINSPLHF	TGTGCCAGCACCCAGTCCGGAATAAATTCACCCCTCCACTTT
TRBJ1-2	-	15	TRBV5-1	TRBD1	CASSAGGTANYGYTF	TGCGCCAGCAGCGCCGGAGGGACAGCTAACTATGGCTACACCTTC
TRBJ2-1	once	17	TRBV5-1	TRBD2	CASSSLAGGSSYNEQFF	TGCGCCAGCAGCTCCTTAGCGGGGGGGAGCTCCTACAATGAGCAGTTCTTC
TRBJ2-1	few	16	TRBV19	TRBD2	CASSMPGLAGSNEQFF	TGTGCCAGTAGTATGCCCGGCCTAGCGGGGTCAAATGAGCAGTTCTTC
TRBJ2-1	-	15	TRBV2	TRBD1	CASSVVAGGYNEQFF	TGTGCCAGCAGTGTGGTGGCAGGGGGATATAATGAGCAGTTCTTC
TRBJ2-7	-	16	TRBV7-9	-	CASSQGSGRSSYEQYF	TGTGCCAGCAGCCAAGGCAGTGGACGGAGCTCCTACGAGCAGTACTTC
TRBJ2-2	-	14	TRBV7-2	-	CASSLGQGTGELFF	TGTGCCAGCAGCTTAGGGCAGGGGACCGGGGAGCTGTTTTTT
TRBJ2-7	-	14	TRBV5-5	-	CASSRGLSGYEQYF	TGTGCCAGCAGCCGAGGACTTTCGGGGTACGAGCAGTACTTC
TRBJ2-2	-	15	TRBV5-4	-	CASSLGGLGTGELFF	TGTGCCAGCAGCTTGGGGGGACTGGGCACCGGGGAGCTGTTTTTT
TRBJ2-2	once	16	TRBV6-5	TRBD1	CASSYGTGGKGGELFF	TGTGCCAGCAGTTACGGGACAGGGGGCAAAGGCGGGGAGCTGTTTTTT
TRBJ2-1	-	13	TRBV11-3	-	CASSESSYNEQFF	TGTGCCAGCAGCGAGAGCTCCTACAATGAGCAGTTCTTC
TRBJ1-1	-	15	TRBV19	-	CASSIGGGTNTEAFF	TGTGCCAGTAGTATAGGGGGGGGGACGAACACTGAAGCTTTCTTT
TRBJ2-5	-	15	TRBV9	TRBD2	CASSVLAGEQETQYF	TGTGCCAGCAGCGTTTTAGCGGGGGAACAAGAGACCCAGTACTTC
TRBJ2-1	-	13	TRBV5-4	-	CASYRDIGIEQFF	TGTGCCTCTTACCGGGACATTGGGATTGAGCAGTTCTTC
TRBJ2-4	-	14	TRBV10-3	TRBD2	CAISNSAGANIQYF	TGTGCCATCAGCAACTCAGCGGGGGCAAACATTCAGTACTTC
TRBJ1-1	-	13	TRBV6-1	-	CASSEGGFAEAFF	TGTGCCAGCAGTGAAGGGGGGTTTGCTGAAGCTTTCTTT
TRBJ1-3	-	15	TRBV6-1	-	CASSVVDSSGNTIYF	TGTGCCAGCAGTGTCGTCGATAGCTCTGGAAACACCATATATTTT
TRBJ1-1	once	15	TRBV11-2	-	CASTLRASIDTEAFF	TGTGCCAGCACCCTCCGGGCCTCCATAGACACTGAAGCTTTCTTT
TRBJ1-2	-	13	TRBV19	-	CASQTGQNYGYTF	TGTGCCAGCCAGACAGGCCAAAACTATGGCTACACCTTC
TRBJ2-2	-	16	TRBV5-1	TRBD1	CASSLGTGGNTGELFF	TGCGCCAGCAGCTTGGGGACAGGGGGCAACACCGGGGAGCTGTTTTTT
TRBJ1-2	once	14	TRBV5-1	TRBD1	CASSLAGQNYGYTF	TGCGCCAGCAGCTTGGCGGGACAGAACTATGGCTACACCTTC
TRBJ1-5	-	13	TRBV19	-	CATRGYSNQPQHF	TGTGCCACTCGAGGGTATAGCAATCAGCCCCAGCATTTT
TRBJ2-5	-	13	TRBV18	-	CASSPDQQETQYF	TGTGCCAGCTCACCGGACCAGCAAGAGACCCAGTACTTC
TRBJ1-3	-	15	TRBV4-3	-	CASSQDRTSRNTIYF	TGCGCCAGCAGCCAAGATAGGACAAGCAGAAACACCATATATTTT
TRBJ2-5	-	13	TRBV7-7	TRBD1	CASSPNRGETQYF	TGTGCTAGCAGTCCCAACAGGGGGGAGACCCAGTACTTC
TRBJ1-3	-	16	TRBV5-1	TRBD1	CASTRDRTHSGNTIYF	TGCGCCAGCACCCGGGACAGGACCCACTCTGGAAACACCATATATTTT
TRBJ2-3	-	14	TRBV12-5	-	CASGSPSPTDTQYF	TGTGCTAGTGGTTCCCCTTCGCCCACAGATACGCAGTATTTT
TRBJ2-3	-	14	TRBV2	-	CASRGRRGTDTQYF	TGTGCCAGCAGGGGGCGTCGCGGCACAGATACGCAGTATTTT
TRBJ1-1	few	16	TRBV18	-	CASSPRQGRLNTEAFF	TGTGCCAGCTCACCACGCCAGGGTCGATTGAACACTGAAGCTTTCTTT
TRBJ2-5	-	16	TRBV15	-	CATSNPDRLQQETQYF	TGTGCCACCAGCAACCCCGACAGACTTCAGCAAGAGACCCAGTACTTC
TRBJ1-3	few	11	TRBV2	-	CASGERNTIYF	TGTGCCAGCGGGGAGCGGAACACCATATATTTT
TRBJ2-7	-	14	TRBV9	-	CASSVDLGTYEQYF	TGTGCCAGCAGCGTAGATCTGGGTACCTACGAGCAGTACTTC
TRBJ2-1	-	12	TRBV7-9	TRBD2	CASSSVREDKFF	TGTGCCAGCAGTTCTGTCCGGGAGGATAAGTTCTTC
TRBJ2-7	-	15	TRBV13	TRBD1	CASSLDRGRSFEQYF	TGTGCCAGCAGCTTGGACAGGGGGAGGTCCTTCGAGCAGTACTTC
TRBJ1-4	once	14	TRBV30	-	CASGTGTTNEKLFF	TGTGCCAGCGGGACGGGAACAACTAATGAAAAACTGTTTTTT
TRBJ2-5	-	17	TRBV7-2	-	CASSRQRSGTFTQTQYF	TGTGCCAGCAGCCGACAACGTTCCGGGACCTTCACCCAGACCCAGTACTTC
TRBJ1-2	-	16	TRBV7-8	TRBD1	CASSLSTYGQGSGYTF	TGTGCCAGCAGCTTATCGACCTACGGACAGGGCAGTGGCTACACCTTC
TRBJ2-7	-	15	TRBV27	-	CASSLFRAVGLEQYF	TGTGCCAGCAGTTTATTCCGAGCGGTGGGGCTCGAGCAGTACTTC
TRBJ1-3	-	14	TRBV6-5	-	CASSYSAVGNTIYF	TGTGCCAGCAGTTACTCGGCGGTCGGAAACACCATATATTTT
TRBJ2-2	-	14	TRBV30	TRBD1	CASRTGRNTGELFF	TGTGCCTCCCGGACAGGGAGGAACACCGGGGAGCTGTTTTTT
TRBJ1-2	-	15	TRBV6-4	-	CASRKKTGPPYGYTF	TGTGCCAGCAGGAAGAAGACAGGACCCCCCTATGGCTACACCTTC
TRBJ1-5	-	12	TRBV19	-	CATGTYNQPQHF	TGTGCCACTGGGACCTACAATCAGCCCCAGCATTTT
TRBJ2-3	-	15	TRBV6-6	-	CASSYVGRSFDTQYF	TGTGCCAGCAGTTACGTCGGACGGTCCTTCGATACGCAGTATTTT
TRBJ1-2	-	17	TRBV2	TRBD1	CASFHRTGDGFIYGYTF	TGTGCCAGCTTCCATCGGACAGGGGATGGATTTATCTATGGCTACACCTTC
TRBJ1-1	-	18	TRBV16	-	CASSSGGSSGLMNTEAFF	TGTGCCAGCAGCTCGGGGGGGAGCTCTGGGCTAATGAACACTGAAGCTTTCTTT
TRBJ1-2	-	15	TRBV30	TRBD1	CAWSRTGGAYYGYTF	TGTGCCTGGAGTCGGACAGGGGGCGCTTACTATGGCTACACCTTC